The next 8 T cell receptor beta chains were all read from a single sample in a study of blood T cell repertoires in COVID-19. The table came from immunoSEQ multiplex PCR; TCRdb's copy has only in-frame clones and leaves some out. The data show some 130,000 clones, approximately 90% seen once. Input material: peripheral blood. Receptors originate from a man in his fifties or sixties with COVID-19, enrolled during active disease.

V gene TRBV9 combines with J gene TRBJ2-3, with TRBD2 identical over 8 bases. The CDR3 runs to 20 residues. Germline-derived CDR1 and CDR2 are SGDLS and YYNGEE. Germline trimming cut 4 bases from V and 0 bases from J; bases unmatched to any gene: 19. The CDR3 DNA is TGTGCCAGCAGCCCGAGTCGGACGGGGGGGGGAACCCTTAGCACAGATACGCAGTATTTT. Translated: CASSPSRTGGGTLSTDTQYF.

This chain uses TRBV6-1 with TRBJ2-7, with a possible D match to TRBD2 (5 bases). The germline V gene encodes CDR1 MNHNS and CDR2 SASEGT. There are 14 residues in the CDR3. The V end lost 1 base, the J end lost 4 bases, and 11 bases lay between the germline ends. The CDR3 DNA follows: TGTGCCAGCAGTGAAGGGGGTACGGGATACGAGCAGTACTTC. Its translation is CASSEGGTGYEQYF.

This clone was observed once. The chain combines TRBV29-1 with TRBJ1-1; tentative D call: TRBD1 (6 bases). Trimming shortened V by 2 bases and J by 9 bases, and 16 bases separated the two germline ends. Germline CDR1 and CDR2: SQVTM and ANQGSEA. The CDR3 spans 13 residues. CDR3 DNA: TGCAGCGTTGAAAGCCCCACAGGGAAGCAAGCTTTCTTT. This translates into CSVESPTGKQAFF.

The CDR3 coding sequence is TGTGCCAGCAGCCCAGCGGGAGGGCCGACCTATGGCTACACCTTC. It encodes CASSPAGGPTYGYTF. The chain combines TRBV7-3 with TRBJ1-2; D remains ambiguous. Germline CDR1 SGHTA, CDR2 FQGTGA. The CDR3 is 15 residues long. Trimming cost V 5 bases and J 4 bases, with 17 bases left between them.

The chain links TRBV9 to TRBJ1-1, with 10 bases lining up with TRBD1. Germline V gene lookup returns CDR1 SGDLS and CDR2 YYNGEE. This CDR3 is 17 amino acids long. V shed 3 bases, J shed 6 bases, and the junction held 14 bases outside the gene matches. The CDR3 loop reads CASSESLGDRGVSEAFF. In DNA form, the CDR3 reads TGTGCCAGCAGCGAGAGCCTTGGGGACAGGGGAGTCTCTGAAGCTTTCTTT. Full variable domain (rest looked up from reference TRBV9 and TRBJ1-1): DSGVTQTPKHLITATGQRVTLRCSPRSGDLSVYWYQQSLDQGLQFLIQYYNGEERAKGNILERFSAQQFPDLHSELNLSSLELGDSALYFCASSESLGDRGVSEAFFGQGTRLTVV.

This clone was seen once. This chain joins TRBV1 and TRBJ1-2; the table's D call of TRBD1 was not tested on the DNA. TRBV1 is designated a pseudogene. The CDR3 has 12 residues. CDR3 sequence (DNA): TGCACCAGCAGCCAAAAACGCATGACAGCGTCCTTC. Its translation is CTSSQKRMTASF.

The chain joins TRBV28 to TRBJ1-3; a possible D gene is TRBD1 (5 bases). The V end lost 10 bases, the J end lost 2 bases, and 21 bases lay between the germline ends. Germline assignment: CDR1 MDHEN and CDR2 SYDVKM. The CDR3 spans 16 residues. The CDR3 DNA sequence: TGTGCCACCAAGGGCCCGCGGGGGTGGGCTGGAAACACCATATATTTT. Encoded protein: CATKGPRGWAGNTIYF.

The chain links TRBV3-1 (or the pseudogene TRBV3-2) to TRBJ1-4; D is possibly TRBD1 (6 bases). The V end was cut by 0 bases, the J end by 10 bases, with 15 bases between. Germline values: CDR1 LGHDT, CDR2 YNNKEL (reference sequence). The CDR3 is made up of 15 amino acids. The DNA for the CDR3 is TGTGCCAGCAGCCAAGAAAGCCAGGGGTACCGAAAACTGTTTTTT. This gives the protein CASSQESQGYRKLFF.